These 30 T cell receptor beta chains came from one sample sequenced in a study of technical replicates of blood from several donors. Assay: immunoSEQ multiplex PCR; the TCRdb copy retains only in-frame clones and omits some. Among more than 75,000 clones, roughly 90% were seen once, and the ten largest hold roughly 0.26%. Sequenced input: T cells isolated from PBMCs. The source is a human donor in good health.

The V and J genes are TRBV5-1 and TRBJ1-1, with D unclear. CDR1 and CDR2 from the germline V gene are SGHRS and YFSETQ. V gave up 0 bases and J gave up 1 base, with 10 bases separating them. The CDR3 is 15 amino acids. CDR3 protein: CASSLAGLQNTEAFF. The CDR3 DNA reads as TGCGCCAGCAGCTTGGCCGGACTTCAGAACACTGAAGCTTTCTTT.

J is TRBJ2-1 and V is TRBV28; TRBD1 matches 9 bases. CDR1 and CDR2 from the germline V gene are MDHEN and SYDVKM. The CDR3 covers 14 residues. Trimming took 7 bases from V and 8 from J; bases not matched to a gene: 9. The CDR3: CASTNRGQSDEQFF. In nucleotides, the CDR3 is TGTGCCAGCACGAACAGGGGGCAGTCGGATGAGCAGTTCTTC.

V gene TRBV16 combines with J gene TRBJ2-7; TRBD2 matches 7 bases. The CDR3 length is 15 residues. Germline CDR1 KGHSY, CDR2 FQNENV. The V segment lost 4 bases and the J segment 4 bases; nucleotides outside the gene matches: 10. The chain's CDR3 is CASSRGEGAVYEQYF. For the CDR3, the DNA is TGTGCCAGCAGCCGCGGGGAGGGTGCGGTGTACGAGCAGTACTTC.

The gene calls are TRBV6-5 and TRBJ2-3; TRBD2 might be the D (5 bases). V was cut by 2 bases and J by 5 bases, with 14 bases left in between. There are 15 residues in the CDR3. Germline values: CDR1 MNHEY, CDR2 SVGAGI. CDR3 nucleotides: TGTGCCAGCAGTTACGGGAGTCGCCGAGGAGATACGCAGTATTTT. Translated: CASSYGSRRGDTQYF.

This sequence joins TRBV11-3 and TRBJ2-1; D may be TRBD2 (7 bases). The CDR3 is 17 amino acids. Looked up from germline, CDR1 is SGHNT and CDR2 is YENEEA. V lost 4 bases and J lost 0, with 16 bases in between. The CDR3 reads CASSSRGGGSSYNEQFF. The CDR3 nucleotides are TGTGCCAGCAGCTCGAGAGGGGGGGGGAGCTCCTACAATGAGCAGTTCTTC. The full variable domain, rest sourced from reference TRBV11-3 and TRBJ2-1, is EAGVVQSPRYKIIEKKQPVAFWCNPISGHNTLYWYLQNLGQGPELLIRYENEEAVDDSQLPKDRFSAERLKGVDSTLKIQPAELGDSAVYLCASSSRGGGSSYNEQFFGPGTRLTVL.

The rearrangement links TRBV5-1 to TRBJ1-5, with TRBD1 as a possible D gene (5 bases). Germline values: CDR1 SGHRS, CDR2 YFSETQ. This CDR3 has 14 amino acids. V dropped 4 bases and J dropped 5 bases, with 13 bases sitting between them. The CDR3 spells CASSAGEGDQPQHF. The CDR3 DNA is TGCGCCAGCAGCGCGGGGGAAGGCGATCAGCCCCAGCATTTT.

The chain is built from TRBV18 and TRBJ1-5; D ambiguous. With 2 bases removed from V and 0 bases from J, the gap between germline ends came to 5 bases. This CDR3 region has 14 residues. Germline CDR1 reads KGHSH; CDR2 reads LQKENI. The CDR3 sequence is CASSPEASNQPQHF. The DNA of the CDR3 is TGTGCCAGCTCACCAGAGGCTAGCAATCAGCCCCAGCATTTT.

This clone appeared once. The chain has TRBV10-3 and TRBJ2-3; 10 bases agree with TRBD2. CDR3 length: 17 amino acids. Germline lookup yields CDR1 ENHRY and CDR2 SYGVKD. The V and J ends lost 4 bases and 0 bases, in that order; junction bases with no gene match: 7. The DNA of the CDR3 is TGTGCCATCAGTGGCCCCTCAGCGGGAGGGAGCACAGATACGCAGTATTTT. This codes for CAISGPSAGGSTDTQYF.

This sequence joins TRBV7-3 and TRBJ2-1; D may be TRBD2 (5 bases). The germline gives CDR1 SGHTA, CDR2 FQGTGA. The CDR3 is 15 residues long. The ends were cut back, 8 bases at V and 1 base at J, with 15 bases in the middle. This CDR3 reads CASAEGLGSYNEQFF. The CDR3 DNA reads TGTGCCAGCGCCGAGGGCCTCGGGTCCTACAATGAGCAGTTCTTC.

The chain is built from TRBV2 and TRBJ2-7, with D perhaps matching TRBD1 (6 bases). V shed 6 bases and J shed 5 bases, with 11 bases lying between them. The CDR3 sequence is 12 residues long. CDR1 SNHLY and CDR2 FYNNEI come from the germline V gene. The CDR3 bases are TGTGCCAGCAGAGAGGACAGTCACGAGCAGTACTTC. Translation gives CASREDSHEQYF.

In this sample, this clone turned up once. V is TRBV5-5 and J is TRBJ2-1, with TRBD1 matching 7 bases. Trimming at V came to 2 bases and at J to 4 bases, leaving 3 bases not matched to a gene. CDR1 SGHKS and CDR2 YYEKEE come from the germline V gene (reference sequence). The CDR3 length is 14 residues. CDR3 coding DNA: TGTGCCAGCAGCTTCCCGGGACAGTACAATGAGCAGTTCTTC. It translates to CASSFPGQYNEQFF. The full variable domain, completed using reference TRBV5-5 and TRBJ2-1, is DAGVTQSPTHLIKTRGQQVTLRCSPISGHKSVSWYQQVLGQGPQFIFQYYEKEERGRGNFPDRFSARQFPNYSSELNVNALLLGDSALYLCASSFPGQYNEQFFGPGTRLTVL.

The J gene is TRBJ2-5, the V gene TRBV30; 7 bases map to TRBD1. The end of the DNA aligns better with TRBJ2-7, so the J call may be wrong. Germline V gene lookup returns CDR1 GTSNPN and CDR2 SVGIG (reference sequence). This CDR3 contains 15 residues. CDR3 residues: CAWSVRGQLSYEQYF. The DNA for the CDR3 is TGTGCCTGGAGTGTACGGGGACAGCTTTCCTACGAGCAGTACTTC.

The CDR3 bases are TGTGCCAGTAACGGAGGACGGGAGATCGACGAGCAGTACTTC. It translates to CASNGGREIDEQYF. V is TRBV28 and J is TRBJ2-7, with D possibly being TRBD2 (6 bases). Germline V CDR1 and CDR2: MDHEN, SYDVKM. Trimming left V 9 bases short and J 5 bases short, with 20 bases between. CDR3 length equals 14 residues.

The J gene is TRBJ2-2, the V gene TRBV28; 7 nucleotides align to TRBD2. V shed 4 bases, J shed 2 bases, and the junction held 19 bases outside the gene matches. CDR1 and CDR2 from the germline V gene are MDHEN and SYDVKM. The CDR3 runs 20 residues. The CDR3 DNA reads TGTGCCAGCAGTTCAGCGGGGTTCGCGGGGAGAGGTCGAAACACCGGGGAGCTGTTTTTT. Translated: CASSSAGFAGRGRNTGELFF.

The genes are TRBV4-2 and TRBJ2-7; D is ambiguous. The germline V gene encodes CDR1 LGHNA and CDR2 YNFKEQ. Trimming took 0 bases from V and 0 from J, leaving 12 bases between them. CDR3 length equals 16 residues. CDR3 residues: CASSQDPFGSSYEQYF. The CDR3, as DNA: TGTGCCAGCAGCCAAGACCCTTTCGGGTCCTCCTACGAGCAGTACTTC.

The chain has TRBV2 and TRBJ2-2, with D maybe TRBD2 (7 bases). This CDR3 contains 15 residues. V dropped 7 bases and J dropped 5 bases, with 17 bases sitting between them. Germline-derived CDR1 and CDR2 are SNHLY and FYNNEI. CDR3 nucleotide sequence: TGTGCCAGCAAGGGGGGGGCGGGACCTACCGGGGAGCTGTTTTTT. Encoded protein: CASKGGAGPTGELFF.

This clone was detected only once. CDR3 sequence: CSVETGLGGEQFF. CDR3 coding DNA: TGCAGCGTTGAAACAGGGTTAGGGGGTGAGCAGTTCTTC. The rearrangement links TRBV29-1 to TRBJ2-1; tentatively, D is TRBD1 (6 bases). The CDR3 covers 13 residues. The V end was cut by 2 bases, the J end by 9 bases, with 14 bases between. Germline assignment: CDR1 SQVTM and CDR2 ANQGSEA.

The gene calls are TRBV19 and TRBJ2-3; D is possibly TRBD1 (5 bases). The CDR3 runs 15 residues. The V gene's germline CDR1 is LNHDA and CDR2 SQIVND (reference sequence). V gave up 5 bases and J gave up 3 bases, with 15 bases separating them. The CDR3 nucleotides are TGTGCCAGTAGTCCAGGGTCTTCAGAGACAGATACGCAGTATTTT. Translated: CASSPGSSETDTQYF.

A single count supports this clone. This chain uses TRBV7-8 with TRBJ2-3; 10 bases are a match to TRBD1. CDR3 size: 16 residues. The germline V gene encodes CDR1 SGHVS and CDR2 FQNEAQ. J lost 6 bases, V lost 0 bases, and 6 bases had no gene match. The CDR3 loop is CASSLAGDRGADTQYF. The CDR3 region has the DNA TGTGCCAGCAGCTTAGCGGGGGACAGGGGAGCGGATACGCAGTATTTT.

CDR3 nucleotides: TGCGCCAGCAGCTTGGTGTGGAGCGGGAAGGAGACCCAGTACTTC. Encoded protein: CASSLVWSGKETQYF. V is TRBV5-1 and J is TRBJ2-5; the match to TRBD2 covers 7 bases. Trimming took 0 bases from V and 5 from J; bases not matched to a gene: 7. Germline V lookup: CDR1 SGHRS, CDR2 YFSETQ. The CDR3 runs to 15 residues. The whole variable domain, filled in from reference TRBV5-1 and TRBJ2-5, reads KAGVTQTPRYLIKTRGQQVTLSCSPISGHRSVSWYQQTPGQGLQFLFEYFSETQRNKGNFPGRFSGRQFSNSRSEMNVSTLELGDSALYLCASSLVWSGKETQYFGPGTRLLVL.

V gene TRBV14 combines with J gene TRBJ2-1; D possibly corresponds to TRBD2 (5 bases). The CDR3 has 18 residues. V was cut by 0 bases and J by 1 base, with 16 bases left in between. In germline, CDR1 is SGHDN, CDR2 FVKESK. CDR3 DNA sequence: TGTGCCAGCAGCCAAGATCGGGGTTTGAGGCTTTCCTACAATGAGCAGTTCTTC. Translated: CASSQDRGLRLSYNEQFF.

The chain links TRBV9 to TRBJ2-7; 10 bases are a match to TRBD1. Germline loops: CDR1 SGDLS, CDR2 YYNGEE. The CDR3 contains 14 residues. After removal of 2 bases from V and 6 bases from J, the junction contained 5 bases not matched to a gene. The CDR3 reads CASSVSGTGVEQYF. CDR3 DNA: TGTGCCAGCAGCGTTTCCGGGACAGGGGTCGAGCAGTACTTC.

This chain uses TRBV19 with TRBJ2-2; D may be TRBD1 (5 bases). Germline V gene data show CDR1 as LNHDA and CDR2 as SQIVND (reference sequence). Trimming removed 7 bases from V and 7 bases from J, with 16 bases in between. CDR3 size: 14 residues. CDR3 region: CASKGQGRIGELFF. CDR3 in DNA: TGTGCCAGTAAAGGGCAGGGAAGGATCGGGGAGCTGTTTTTT.

V gene TRBV7-3 combines with J gene TRBJ2-1, with 12 bases that match TRBD2. V shed 4 bases and J 6 bases; nucleotides not matched to a gene: 10. In germline, CDR1 is SGHTA, CDR2 FQGTGA. The CDR3 runs 17 residues. The CDR3 loop is CASSSQTTSGGINEQFF. CDR3 DNA: TGTGCCAGCAGCTCTCAAACGACTAGCGGGGGAATCAATGAGCAGTTCTTC.

The chain employs TRBV7-2 and TRBJ1-5, with TRBD1 matching over 10 bases. Trimming took 8 bases from V and 5 from J; bases not matched to a gene: 6. This CDR3 has 14 amino acids. Germline-derived CDR1 and CDR2 are SGHTA and FQGNSA. The CDR3 region is CASSGTGDYQPQHF. CDR3 DNA: TGTGCCAGCTCCGGGACAGGGGATTATCAGCCCCAGCATTTT. Supplemented by reference TRBV7-2 and TRBJ1-5, the full variable domain reads GAGVSQSPSNKVTEKGKDVELRCDPISGHTALYWYRQSLGQGLEFLIYFQGNSAPDKSGLPSDRFSAERTGGSVSTLTIQRTQQEDSAVYLCASSGTGDYQPQHFGDGTRLSIL.

The chain joins TRBV28 to TRBJ1-4; D remains unclear. The CDR3 length is 13 residues. Germline V CDR1 and CDR2: MDHEN, SYDVKM. V lost 7 bases to trimming and J lost 5 bases, with 11 bases between them. The CDR3 loop reads CASNTPSNEKLFF. The CDR3 region has the DNA TGTGCCAGCAATACACCTTCGAATGAAAAACTGTTTTTT.

J is TRBJ2-5 and V is TRBV20-1; D gene unclear. Germline V gene sequence: CDR1 DFQATT, CDR2 SNEGSKA (reference sequence). V was clipped by 5 bases and J by 8 bases, with 6 bases between them. This CDR3 contains 9 residues. The CDR3 sequence is CSAGPTQYF. For the CDR3, the DNA is TGCAGTGCTGGGCCAACCCAGTACTTC.

The chain recombines TRBV2 with TRBJ1-5; weak D call: TRBD1 (5 bases). Germline loops: CDR1 SNHLY, CDR2 FYNNEI. Trimming took off 10 bases at V and 5 bases at J, with 12 bases between the two ends. This CDR3 has 12 residues. Written as DNA, the CDR3 is TGTGCCATTAAAGGGGTGGATCAGCCCCAGCATTTT. This translates into CAIKGVDQPQHF.

The V call is TRBV4-1, the J call TRBJ1-3; 7 positions match TRBD1. V lost 1 base to trimming and J lost 0 bases; unmatched junction nucleotides: 6. The germline V gene encodes CDR1 MGHRA and CDR2 YSYEKL. This CDR3 contains 17 residues. The CDR3 reads CASSQGRQGASGNTIYF. The CDR3 DNA reads TGCGCCAGCAGCCAAGGCCGACAGGGCGCCTCTGGAAACACCATATATTTT.

The gene calls are TRBV10-3 and TRBJ1-2; D is perhaps TRBD1 (6 bases). Per germline, CDR1 ENHRY and CDR2 SYGVKD. Trimming shortened V by 7 bases and J by 7 bases, and 22 bases separated the two germline ends. This CDR3 contains 15 residues. The CDR3 spells CAINPRTGFEGGYTF. The CDR3 DNA follows: TGTGCCATCAACCCTCGAACAGGGTTTGAAGGTGGCTACACCTTC.